The 16 T cell receptor beta chains below all came from one sample that was sequenced in a study of blood T cell repertoires in COVID-19. Only in-frame clones appear in the TCRdb table, and some are missing; sequencing was by immunoSEQ multiplex PCR. The sample holds under 85,000 clones, roughly four fifths seen once. Sequenced input: peripheral blood. These receptors were obtained from a man in his fifties or sixties with acute or convalescent COVID-19.

The CDR3 loop is CAISESTSEAFF. CDR3 bases: TGTGCCATCAGTGAGTCTACATCTGAAGCTTTCTTT. The chain links TRBV10-3 to TRBJ1-1; no firm D call. V lost 0 bases and J 6 bases, leaving 5 bases between the germline ends. Germline V gene data show CDR1 as ENHRY and CDR2 as SYGVKD. The CDR3 sequence is 12 residues long.

This clone has just a few counts. The chain combines TRBV10-2 with TRBJ2-2; D possibly corresponds to TRBD2 (6 bases). Trimming removed 6 bases at V and 4 bases at J, with 12 bases between. Germline V gene sequence: CDR1 WSHSY, CDR2 SAAADI. The CDR3 is made up of 14 amino acids. CDR3 sequence: CASSPGLATGELFF. The CDR3 DNA is TGCGCCAGCAGCCCGGGACTGGCCACCGGGGAGCTGTTTTTT.

V is TRBV4-1 and J is TRBJ1-2; tentatively, D is TRBD1 (5 bases). This CDR3 has 15 amino acids. Germline assignment: CDR1 MGHRA and CDR2 YSYEKL. Trimming cost V 3 bases and J 0 bases, with 11 bases left between them. CDR3 sequence (DNA): TGCGCCAGCAGCCAGGGGCAGGGCTCTAACTATGGCTACACCTTC. Translating gives CASSQGQGSNYGYTF.

The J gene is TRBJ1-2, the V gene TRBV19; D remains ambiguous. Deletions cut 5 bases from V and 4 bases from J, with 8 bases between. Per germline, CDR1 LNHDA and CDR2 SQIVND (reference sequence). The CDR3 is 12 amino acids. The CDR3, as DNA: TGTGCCAGTAGTGTGTCAGGCTATGGCTACACCTTC. This gives the protein CASSVSGYGYTF.

This rearrangement joins TRBV21-1 to TRBJ1-6. TRBV21-1 is a documented pseudogene. The CDR3 runs to 15 residues. The CDR3 nucleotides read TGTGCCAGCAGCAAAGGAGGTGATGATAATTCACCCCTCCACTTT. This encodes CASSKGGDDNSPLHF.

The table lists this clone with a few counts. The chain employs TRBV28 and TRBJ1-1; 9 nucleotides align to TRBD1. CDR1 MDHEN and CDR2 SYDVKM come from the germline V gene. The CDR3 extends over 14 amino acids. Germline trimming cut 4 bases from V and 5 bases from J; bases unmatched to any gene: 5. The chain's CDR3 is CASSSQGARTEAFF. For the CDR3, the DNA is TGTGCCAGCAGTTCACAGGGGGCGAGAACTGAAGCTTTCTTT.

In this sample, this clone turned up once. The chain couples TRBV7-2 to TRBJ1-6; perhaps TRBD1 as D (5 bases). This CDR3 is 16 amino acids long. V lost 2 bases, J lost 2 bases, and 10 bases lay in between. Germline V lookup: CDR1 SGHTA, CDR2 FQGNSA. CDR3 sequence: CASSLRGTAYNSPLHF. Here the CDR3 DNA reads TGTGCCAGCAGCTTACGGGGGACTGCCTATAATTCACCCCTCCACTTT.

The chain combines TRBV28 with TRBJ2-7; D is unresolved. The CDR3 contains 14 residues. Germline V gives CDR1 MDHEN, CDR2 SYDVKM. Deletions cut 6 bases from V and 5 bases from J, with 17 bases between. The CDR3 sequence: CASSSYQDVNEQYF. CDR3 DNA sequence: TGTGCCAGCAGCTCGTATCAGGATGTTAACGAGCAGTACTTC.

The chain carries TRBV4-2 and TRBJ2-3; 10 positions agree with TRBD2. After removal of 0 bases from V and 2 bases from J, the junction contained 5 bases not matched to a gene. The germline V gene encodes CDR1 LGHNA and CDR2 YNFKEQ. CDR3 length: 17 amino acids. The DNA for the CDR3 is TGTGCCAGCAGCCAAGAAACTAGCGGGGCGTTCACAGATACGCAGTATTTT. This sequence encodes CASSQETSGAFTDTQYF.

The rearrangement links TRBV27 to TRBJ2-3; 10 bases are shared with TRBD1. Trimming cost V 5 bases and J 9 bases; bases outside gene matches: 11. Germline V CDR1 and CDR2: MNHEY, SMNVEV (reference sequence). This CDR3 comprises 15 residues. DNA for the CDR3: TGTGCCAGCAGTCCCCCATCCGGGACAGGGGACACGCAGTATTTT. Protein sequence: CASSPPSGTGDTQYF.

The chain combines TRBV7-9 with TRBJ1-4; TRBD1 is a possible D gene (6 bases). Germline assignment: CDR1 SEHNR and CDR2 FQNEAQ (reference sequence). CDR3 size: 15 residues. V was clipped by 5 bases and J by 4 bases, with 14 bases between them. The CDR3 reads CASSQGYTDNEKLFF. The DNA for the CDR3 is TGTGCCAGCAGCCAGGGGTACACCGATAATGAAAAACTGTTTTTT.

In its sample, this clone ranks as medium-sized. The genes are TRBV6-6 and TRBJ1-2, with D maybe TRBD1 (6 bases). Between the trimmed V and J ends, which lost 6 bases and 3 bases, there was a span of 20 bases. Germline lookup yields CDR1 MNHNY and CDR2 SVGAGI (reference sequence). The CDR3 runs 16 residues. CDR3 sequence (DNA): TGTGCCAGCAGGCCGAGTCTTGGGGGCTGGTACTATGGCTACACCTTC. It encodes CASRPSLGGWYYGYTF.

This chain joins TRBV6-6 and TRBJ2-1, with 12 positions matching TRBD2. The J segment lost 3 bases and the V segment lost 5 bases, leaving 5 bases of the junction unmatched. CDR3 size: 16 residues. Germline V gene lookup returns CDR1 MNHNY and CDR2 SVGAGI (reference sequence). CDR3 region: CASSHRTSGNYNEQFF. In DNA form, the CDR3 reads TGTGCCAGCAGTCACCGGACTAGCGGGAACTACAATGAGCAGTTCTTC.

The V call is TRBV7-9, the J call TRBJ2-7; 9 bases map to TRBD1. CDR3 length equals 17 residues. V shed 1 base and J 1 base; nucleotides not matched to a gene: 8. Germline assignment: CDR1 SEHNR and CDR2 FQNEAQ (reference sequence). The CDR3 loop is CASSLGGTGGFSYEQYF. The CDR3 DNA is TGTGCCAGCAGCTTAGGTGGCACAGGGGGCTTTTCCTACGAGCAGTACTTC.

Here the CDR3 reads CASSRSGELSYEQYF. The CDR3 nucleotides are TGTGCCAGCAGCCGTAGCGGGGAGTTGTCCTACGAGCAGTACTTC. This chain joins TRBV6-5 and TRBJ2-7, with 8 nucleotides matching TRBD2. The CDR3 is 15 residues long. V lost 6 bases to trimming and J lost 1 base; unmatched junction nucleotides: 8. Germline V gives CDR1 MNHEY, CDR2 SVGAGI.

The rearrangement joins TRBV6-5 to TRBJ2-1, with TRBD2 matching 7 bases. The V gene's germline CDR1 is MNHEY and CDR2 SVGAGI. V dropped 8 bases and J dropped 12; count of bases not matched to a gene: 7. There are 11 residues in the CDR3. This CDR3 reads CASGGDGSQFF. The CDR3 nucleotides are TGTGCCAGCGGGGGGGACGGATCGCAGTTCTTC.